This TCR beta chain was obtained from a study of cytomegalovirus exposure and HLA in healthy donors. This clone was detected only a few times. Antigen unknown. Study results and caveats: Using a false discovery rate of 0.05, a later analysis showed that approximately 17,000 TCR beta sequences were associated with HLA alleles. The study designated fewer than 200 TCR beta chains cytomegalovirus-associated. Across donors, presence/absence analyses took sequencing depth to be roughly uniform.

Vbeta (60) and Jbeta (13) primers were used in the PCR. Method: immunoSEQ multiplex PCR; TCRdb's copy keeps in-frame clones and lacks some. Among 130,000 or so clones, around 9% were seen once, and the ten largest hold 5.5%. Sequencing input: PBMCs. This sequence originates from a man aged 40-49 years in good health and CMV-seronegative.

The CDR3 is CASGAPGGRQPQHF. In DNA, the CDR3 is TGTGCCAGTGGGGCTCCAGGGGGCCGGCAGCCCCAGCATTTT. This chain joins TRBV19 and TRBJ1-5; 8 nucleotides align to TRBD1. The CDR3 is 14 amino acids. V shed 8 bases and J 7 bases; nucleotides not matched to a gene: 10. Germline values: CDR1 LNHDA, CDR2 SQIVND (reference sequence). The full variable domain, with the rest looked up from reference TRBV19 and TRBJ1-5, is DGGITQSPKYLFRKEGQNVTLSCEQNLNHDAMYWYRQDPGQGLRLIYYSQIVNDFQKGDIAEGYSVSREKKESFPLTVTSAQKNPTAFYLCASGAPGGRQPQHFGDGTRLSIL.